These 20 T cell receptor beta chains came from one sample sequenced in a study of T cell repertoires in cytomegalovirus infection. Using its own MiXCR run on the reads, TCRdb lists one record per CDR3 protein. The sample shows roughly 230,000 distinct CDR3 sequences, approximately 15% of them seen only once. Sequenced input: CD8+ T cells from PBMCs. The receptor source for this set is a human donor in good health (CMV status not recorded). Some clones in this sample may be carry-over from other donors' samples.

This clonotype has only a few counts. V and J are TRBV5-5 and TRBJ2-1; weak D call: TRBD2 (5 bases). Germline V gene data show CDR1 as SGHKS and CDR2 as YYEKEE (reference sequence). The CDR3 extends over 15 amino acids. V was cut by 0 bases and J by 7 bases, with 14 bases left in between. The CDR3 region is CASSLDVAGVNEQFF. CDR3 nucleotides: TGTGCCAGCAGCTTGGATGTGGCCGGGGTGAATGAGCAGTTCTTC.

The CDR3 is CASSPADTGGVYSPLHF. As DNA, the CDR3 is TGTGCCAGCAGTCCCGCCGACACAGGGGGCGTATATTCACCCCTCCACTTT. This rearrangement joins TRBV6-5 to TRBJ1-6; 9 positions match TRBD1. This CDR3 comprises 17 residues. Germline assignment: CDR1 MNHEY and CDR2 SVGAGI. The J segment lost 8 bases and the V segment lost 5 bases, leaving 13 bases of the junction unmatched.

This clonotype has only a few counts. The chain carries TRBV5-4 and TRBJ2-5, with no clear D. The CDR3 spans 14 residues. Germline loops: CDR1 SGHNT, CDR2 YYREEE (reference sequence). The V end was cut by 4 bases, the J end by 4 bases, with 14 bases between. CDR3 protein: CASSPTGWGETQYF. CDR3 nucleotide sequence: TGTGCCAGCAGCCCCACGGGTTGGGGAGAGACCCAGTACTTC.

V usage is TRBV7-6 and J usage is TRBJ1-1; 7 positions agree with TRBD1. CDR3 size: 15 residues. The V gene's germline CDR1 is SGHVS and CDR2 FNYEAQ. J was trimmed by 2 bases and V by 4 bases; bases with no gene match: 7. DNA of the CDR3: TGTGCCAGCAGCTCCTCCGGGACAGCAAACACTGAAGCTTTCTTT. Encoded protein: CASSSSGTANTEAFF.

The chain joins TRBV7-1 to TRBJ2-1; 11 nucleotides align to TRBD1. TRBV7-1 is reported as an ORF; its role is uncertain. This CDR3 spans 15 amino acids. V shed 3 bases and J 6 bases; nucleotides not matched to a gene: 4. CDR3: CASSSAGTGGNEQFF. The CDR3 nucleotides are TGTGCCAGCAGCTCCGCCGGGACAGGGGGCAATGAGCAGTTCTTC.

The chain carries TRBV28 and TRBJ1-2, with 10 bases fitting TRBD1. The trim removed 2 bases at V and 0 bases at J, leaving 6 bases unmatched. The CDR3 has 17 residues. The germline gives CDR1 MDHEN, CDR2 SYDVKM. The CDR3 loop is CASSLTSGTGANYGYTF. CDR3 in DNA: TGTGCCAGCAGTTTAACTTCCGGGACAGGGGCTAACTATGGCTACACCTTC.

The chain combines TRBV13 with TRBJ2-5; TRBD2 matches 14 bases. J gave up 5 bases and V 2 bases, and 10 bases lay outside the gene matches. Germline CDR1 reads PRHDT; CDR2 reads FYEKMQ (reference sequence). The CDR3 consists of 18 residues. CDR3 sequence: CASSLWSMTSGGAETQYF. CDR3 nucleotide sequence: TGTGCCAGCAGCTTATGGTCCATGACTAGCGGGGGGGCGGAGACCCAGTACTTC.

V usage is TRBV29-1 and J usage is TRBJ2-3, with 7 bases fitting TRBD2. The germline CDR1 and CDR2 sequences are SQVTM and ANQGSEA. This CDR3 has 13 amino acids. The ends lost 6 bases at V and 6 bases at J; junction bases unmatched: 9. CDR3 DNA sequence: TGCAGCGTGGGCTTAAGTAGCGGGGATACGCAGTATTTT. Residues: CSVGLSSGDTQYF.

This chain connects TRBV14 to TRBJ2-5; D unclear. Trimming stripped 4 bases from V and 4 bases from J, with 16 bases between. The CDR3 spans 15 residues. In germline, CDR1 is SGHDN, CDR2 FVKESK. CDR3 coding DNA: TGTGCCAGCAGCCCCCGGCTCGGGCTGATAGAGACCCAGTACTTC. This codes for CASSPRLGLIETQYF.

This clonotype appeared a few times. The chain has TRBV20-1 and TRBJ1-1; perhaps TRBD1 as D (6 bases). The germline V gene has CDR1 DFQATT and CDR2 SNEGSKA (reference sequence). The CDR3 is 15 amino acids. Trimming removed 3 bases from V and 3 bases from J, with 17 bases in between. Here the CDR3 reads CSASWIGQWDTEAFF. As DNA, the CDR3 is TGCAGTGCTAGTTGGATCGGACAGTGGGACACTGAAGCTTTCTTT.

This chain joins TRBV20-1 and TRBJ1-1; D remains ambiguous. Germline lookup yields CDR1 DFQATT and CDR2 SNEGSKA (reference sequence). Trimming cost V 0 bases and J 4 bases, with 9 bases left between them. This CDR3 is built from 13 residues. Here the CDR3 DNA reads TGCAGTGCTAGAGATGCAGGACTCACTGAAGCTTTCTTT. Translated, it gives CSARDAGLTEAFF.

This clonotype has a count of ten or more. The rearrangement uses TRBV6-2 or TRBV6-3 and TRBJ1-5, with D uncertain. V was shortened by 2 bases and J by 2 bases, with 4 bases between the two germline ends. The CDR3 contains 13 residues. Germline V gene sequence: CDR1 MNHEY, CDR2 SVGEGT. The CDR3 reads CASSYTRNQPQHF. The CDR3 DNA follows: TGTGCCAGCAGTTACACACGCAATCAGCCCCAGCATTTT.

In this sample, this clonotype turned up many times. The rearrangement uses TRBV20-1 and TRBJ2-4, with TRBD1 identical over 9 bases. V trimming: 3 bases; J trimming: 6 bases; junction bases outside the gene matches: 6. This CDR3 is 14 amino acids long. CDR1 is DFQATT, CDR2 SNEGSKA, per germline (reference sequence). DNA for the CDR3: TGCAGTGCTAGTCCCGGGACAGGGTCAAACATTCAGTACTTC. Translation gives CSASPGTGSNIQYF.

Concerning this clonotype: A read error may be the cause here, since a much bigger clone is one base away. This sequence joins TRBV12-3 or TRBV12-4 and TRBJ1-2; D gene ambiguous. CDR3 length equals 13 residues. The V end was cut by 7 bases, the J end by 1 base, with 10 bases between. CDR3 coding DNA: TGTGCCAGCACCCTCAGCCATAACTATGGCTACACCTTC. Its translation is CASTLSHNYGYTF.

The chain combines TRBV7-9 with TRBJ2-5; no definite D call. There are 14 residues in the CDR3. CDR1 is SEHNR, CDR2 FQNEAQ, per germline (reference sequence). Trimming stripped 0 bases from V and 1 base from J, with 6 bases between. The chain's CDR3 is CASSLAAAQETQYF. CDR3 nucleotide sequence: TGTGCCAGCAGCTTAGCGGCAGCCCAAGAGACCCAGTACTTC.

The chain links TRBV20-1 to TRBJ2-1; D remains ambiguous. The CDR3 sequence is 15 residues long. In germline, CDR1 is DFQATT, CDR2 SNEGSKA (reference sequence). V dropped 0 bases and J dropped 10 bases, with 19 bases sitting between them. The CDR3 DNA reads TGCAGTGCTAGAGATTTTGGTGAAATCCGGTTGGAGCAGTTCTTC. Protein sequence: CSARDFGEIRLEQFF.

V usage is TRBV7-2 and J usage is TRBJ2-5; no firm D call. CDR3 size: 14 residues. V lost 10 bases, J lost 4 bases, and 19 bases lay in between. The V gene's germline CDR1 is SGHTA and CDR2 FQGNSA. In DNA, the CDR3 is TGTGCCATAAGTCCAAGCGAGCGCAGAGAGACCCAGTACTTC. It yields the protein CAISPSERRETQYF.

This clonotype appeared a few times. J is TRBJ2-1 and V is TRBV7-9, with 10 bases fitting TRBD1. CDR3 length: 15 residues. Germline CDR1 reads SEHNR; CDR2 reads FQNEAQ (reference sequence). V trimming: 5 bases; J trimming: 8 bases; junction bases outside the gene matches: 9. CDR3 region: CASSRGQGMGYEQFF. As DNA, the CDR3 is TGTGCCAGCAGCCGGGGACAGGGGATGGGGTATGAGCAGTTCTTC.

Only a few counts were recorded for this clonotype. The rearrangement links TRBV24-1 to TRBJ1-2; D unclear. Germline loops: CDR1 KGHDR, CDR2 SFDVKD. The CDR3 consists of 12 residues. The V end was cut by 3 bases, the J end by 3 bases, with 4 bases between. The CDR3 spells CATSDEDYGYTF. CDR3 in DNA: TGTGCCACCAGTGATGAAGACTATGGCTACACCTTC.

The CDR3 DNA reads as TGTGCCAGCAGCGCCGGACAGGGGATCTATGGCTACACCTTC. Protein: CASSAGQGIYGYTF. The rearrangement links TRBV7-9 to TRBJ1-2; 9 nucleotides match TRBD1. V was clipped by 5 bases and J by 4 bases; unmatched bases: 5. Germline V lookup: CDR1 SEHNR, CDR2 FQNEAQ (reference sequence). CDR3 length: 14 residues.